The present T cell receptor beta chain was sequenced within a study of blood T cell repertoires in COVID-19. Background on the study: Material from acute and convalescent COVID-19 was sourced from the United States, Italy and Spain. Sample material is recorded as cDNA or gDNA derived from T cells, B-cell-depleted T cells, or PBMCs.

Source study methods: Cell counts per sample came from amplifying reference gene primers. The protocol was immunoSEQ multiplex PCR, while the TCRdb copy is restricted to in-frame clones and leaves out a portion. Clonal size and the V and J genes are those of that table, whereas D and trimming came from the DNA. The sample has 240,000 or so clones, around four fifths seen once. The source is a woman older than 75 with acute or convalescent COVID-19. Sequenced sample: peripheral blood.

The CDR3 bases are TGTGCCAGCTCACTGCGGACTAGCGGAAACTACGAGCAGTACTTC. The encoded protein is CASSLRTSGNYEQYF. The J gene is TRBJ2-7, the V gene TRBV18, with 10 nucleotides matching TRBD2. V gave up 4 bases and J gave up 3 bases; unmatched junction bases: 6. There are 15 residues in the CDR3. Germline V lookup: CDR1 KGHSH, CDR2 LQKENI.